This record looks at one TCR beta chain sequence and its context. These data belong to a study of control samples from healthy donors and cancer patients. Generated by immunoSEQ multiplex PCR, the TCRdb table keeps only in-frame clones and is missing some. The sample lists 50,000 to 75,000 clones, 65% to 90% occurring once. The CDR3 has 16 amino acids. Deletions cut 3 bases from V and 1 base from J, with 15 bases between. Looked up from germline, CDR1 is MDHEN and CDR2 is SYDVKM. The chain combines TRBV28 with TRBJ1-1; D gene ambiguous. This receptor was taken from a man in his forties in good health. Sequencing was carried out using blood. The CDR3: CASSLRGDGRNTEAFF. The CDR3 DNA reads TGTGCCAGCAGTTTGCGGGGAGACGGTCGGAACACTGAAGCTTTCTTT.